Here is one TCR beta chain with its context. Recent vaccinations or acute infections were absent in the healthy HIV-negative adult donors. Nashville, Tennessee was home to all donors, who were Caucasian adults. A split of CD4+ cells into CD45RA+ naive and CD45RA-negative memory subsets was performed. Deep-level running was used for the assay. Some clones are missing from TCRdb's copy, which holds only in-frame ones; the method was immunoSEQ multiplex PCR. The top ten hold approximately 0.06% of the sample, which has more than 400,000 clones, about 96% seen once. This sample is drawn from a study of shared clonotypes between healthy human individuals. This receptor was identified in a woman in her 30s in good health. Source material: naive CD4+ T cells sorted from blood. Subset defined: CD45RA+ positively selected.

The CDR3 sequence is CASSRDSRLYEQYF. The CDR3 nucleotides read TGTGCCAGCAGCAGGGACTCCCGCCTATACGAGCAGTACTTC. The chain recombines TRBV6-5 with TRBJ2-7; perhaps TRBD2 as D (6 bases). The CDR3 has 14 residues. From germline, CDR1 is MNHEY and CDR2 SVGAGI. V lost 6 bases, J lost 4 bases, and 16 bases lay in between.